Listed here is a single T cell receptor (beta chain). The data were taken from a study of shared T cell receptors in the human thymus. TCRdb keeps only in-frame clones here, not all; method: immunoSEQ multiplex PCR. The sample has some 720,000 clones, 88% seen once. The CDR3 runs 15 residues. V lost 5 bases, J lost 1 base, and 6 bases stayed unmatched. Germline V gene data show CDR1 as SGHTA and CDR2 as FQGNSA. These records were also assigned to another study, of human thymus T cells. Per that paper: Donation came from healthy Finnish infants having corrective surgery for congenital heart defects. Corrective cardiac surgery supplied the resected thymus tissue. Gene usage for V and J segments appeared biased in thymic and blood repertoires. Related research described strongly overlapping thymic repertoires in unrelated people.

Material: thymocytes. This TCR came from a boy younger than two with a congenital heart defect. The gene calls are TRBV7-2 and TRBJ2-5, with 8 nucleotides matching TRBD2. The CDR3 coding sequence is TGTGCCAGCAGCCTTACTAGCGGAGCCCAAGAGACCCAGTACTTC. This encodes CASSLTSGAQETQYF.